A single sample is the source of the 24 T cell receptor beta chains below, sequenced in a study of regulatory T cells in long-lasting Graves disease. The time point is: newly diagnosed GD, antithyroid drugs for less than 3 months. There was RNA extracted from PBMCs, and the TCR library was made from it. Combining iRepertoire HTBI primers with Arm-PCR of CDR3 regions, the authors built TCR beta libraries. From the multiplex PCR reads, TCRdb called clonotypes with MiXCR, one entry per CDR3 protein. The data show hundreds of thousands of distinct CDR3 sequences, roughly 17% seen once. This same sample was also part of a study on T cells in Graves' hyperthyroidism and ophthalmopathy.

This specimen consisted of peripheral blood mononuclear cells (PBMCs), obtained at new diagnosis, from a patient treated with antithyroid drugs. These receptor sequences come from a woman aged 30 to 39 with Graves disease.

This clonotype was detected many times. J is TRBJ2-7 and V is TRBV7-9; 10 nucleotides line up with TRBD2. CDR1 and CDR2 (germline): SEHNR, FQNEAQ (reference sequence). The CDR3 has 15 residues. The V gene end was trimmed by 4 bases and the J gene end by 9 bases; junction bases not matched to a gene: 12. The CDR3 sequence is CASSSGLAERYWQYF. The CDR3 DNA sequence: TGTGCCAGCAGCTCAGGACTAGCGGAACGGTATTGGCAGTACTTC.

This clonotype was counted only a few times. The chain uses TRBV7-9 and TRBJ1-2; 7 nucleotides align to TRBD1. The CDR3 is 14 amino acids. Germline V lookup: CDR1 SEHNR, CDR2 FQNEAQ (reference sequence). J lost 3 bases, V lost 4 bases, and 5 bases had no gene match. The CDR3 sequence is CASSSRGQDYGYTF. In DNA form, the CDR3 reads TGTGCCAGCAGCTCGCGAGGACAGGACTATGGCTACACCTTC.

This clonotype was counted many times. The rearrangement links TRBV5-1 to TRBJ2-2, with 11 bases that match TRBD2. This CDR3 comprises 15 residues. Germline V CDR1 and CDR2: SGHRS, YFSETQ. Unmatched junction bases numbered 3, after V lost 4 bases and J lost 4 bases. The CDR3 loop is CASSRTSGGTGELFF. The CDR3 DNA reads TGCGCCAGCAGCAGAACTAGCGGGGGCACCGGGGAGCTGTTTTTT.

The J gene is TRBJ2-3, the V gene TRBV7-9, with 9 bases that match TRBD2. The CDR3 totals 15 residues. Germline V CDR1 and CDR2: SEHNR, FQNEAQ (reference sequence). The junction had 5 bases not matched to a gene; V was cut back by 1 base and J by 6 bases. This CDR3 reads CASSLGRTSADTQYF. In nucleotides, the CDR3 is TGTGCCAGCAGCTTAGGGAGGACTAGCGCGGATACGCAGTATTTT.

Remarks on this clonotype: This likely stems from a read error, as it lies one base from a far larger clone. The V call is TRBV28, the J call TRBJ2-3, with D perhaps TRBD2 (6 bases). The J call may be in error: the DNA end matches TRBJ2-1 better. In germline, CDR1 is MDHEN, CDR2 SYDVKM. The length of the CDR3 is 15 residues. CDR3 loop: CASSLEGANGEEQFF. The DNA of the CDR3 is TGTGCCAGCAGTTTGGAGGGAGCGAACGGCGAGGAGCAGTTCTTC.

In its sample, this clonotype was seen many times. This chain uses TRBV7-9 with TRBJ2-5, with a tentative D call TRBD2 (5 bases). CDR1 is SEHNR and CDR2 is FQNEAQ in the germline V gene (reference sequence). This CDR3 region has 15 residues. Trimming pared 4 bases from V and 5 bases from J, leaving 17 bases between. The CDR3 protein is CASSSGTQRVETQYF. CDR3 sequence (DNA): TGTGCCAGCAGCTCCGGTACCCAGAGGGTCGAGACCCAGTACTTC.

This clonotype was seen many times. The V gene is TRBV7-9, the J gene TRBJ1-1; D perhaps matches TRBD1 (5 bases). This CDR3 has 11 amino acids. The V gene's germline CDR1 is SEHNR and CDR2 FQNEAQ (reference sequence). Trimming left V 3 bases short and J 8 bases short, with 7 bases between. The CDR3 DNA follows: TGTGCCAGCAGCTTCCCAGGGGAAGCTTTCTTT. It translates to CASSFPGEAFF.

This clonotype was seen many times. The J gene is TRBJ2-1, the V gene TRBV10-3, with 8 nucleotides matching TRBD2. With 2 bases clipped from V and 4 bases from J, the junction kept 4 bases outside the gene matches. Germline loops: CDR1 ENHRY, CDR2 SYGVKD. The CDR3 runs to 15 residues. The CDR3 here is CAISESTSGYNEQFF. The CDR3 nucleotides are TGTGCCATCAGTGAGAGTACTAGCGGTTACAATGAGCAGTTCTTC.

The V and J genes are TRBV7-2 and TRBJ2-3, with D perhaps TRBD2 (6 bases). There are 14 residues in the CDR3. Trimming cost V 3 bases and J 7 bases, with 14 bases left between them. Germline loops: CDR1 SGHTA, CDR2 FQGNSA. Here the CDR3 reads CASSLALAVHTQYF. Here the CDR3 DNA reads TGTGCCAGCAGCTTGGCACTAGCAGTCCATACGCAGTATTTT.

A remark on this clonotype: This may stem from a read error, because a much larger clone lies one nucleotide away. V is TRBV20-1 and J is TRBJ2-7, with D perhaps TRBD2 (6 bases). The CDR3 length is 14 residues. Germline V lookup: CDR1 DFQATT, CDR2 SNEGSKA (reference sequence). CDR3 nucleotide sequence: TGCAGTGCTAGAGACGGGGGAAGCTCCTACGAGCAGTGCTTC. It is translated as CSARDGGSSYEQCF.

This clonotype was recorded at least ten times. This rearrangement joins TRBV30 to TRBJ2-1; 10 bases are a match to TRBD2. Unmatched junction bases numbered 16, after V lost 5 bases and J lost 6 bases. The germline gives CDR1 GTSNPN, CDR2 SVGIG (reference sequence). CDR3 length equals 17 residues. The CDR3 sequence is CAWETGGLAGVFNEQFF. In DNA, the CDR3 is TGTGCCTGGGAGACCGGGGGTCTAGCGGGAGTATTCAATGAGCAGTTCTTC.

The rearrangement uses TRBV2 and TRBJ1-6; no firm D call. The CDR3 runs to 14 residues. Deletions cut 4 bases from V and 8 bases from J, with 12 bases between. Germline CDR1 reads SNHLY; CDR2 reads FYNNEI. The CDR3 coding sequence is TGTGCCAGCAGTGTAGCCAGAACGGATTCACCCCTCCACTTT. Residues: CASSVARTDSPLHF.

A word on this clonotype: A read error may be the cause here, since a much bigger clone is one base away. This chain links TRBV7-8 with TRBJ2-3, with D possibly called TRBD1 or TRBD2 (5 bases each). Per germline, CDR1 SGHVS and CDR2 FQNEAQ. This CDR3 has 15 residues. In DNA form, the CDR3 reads TGTGCCAGCAGCTTAGTTCCCTCCGGGGCAGATACGCGGTATTTT. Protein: CASSLVPSGADTRYF.

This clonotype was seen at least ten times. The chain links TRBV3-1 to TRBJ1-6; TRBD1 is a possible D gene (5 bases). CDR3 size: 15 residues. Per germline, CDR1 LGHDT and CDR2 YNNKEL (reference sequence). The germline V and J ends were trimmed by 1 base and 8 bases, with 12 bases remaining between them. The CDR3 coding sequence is TGTGCCAGCAGCCAAGGTTACCAGGGCGATTCACCCCTCCACTTT. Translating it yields CASSQGYQGDSPLHF.

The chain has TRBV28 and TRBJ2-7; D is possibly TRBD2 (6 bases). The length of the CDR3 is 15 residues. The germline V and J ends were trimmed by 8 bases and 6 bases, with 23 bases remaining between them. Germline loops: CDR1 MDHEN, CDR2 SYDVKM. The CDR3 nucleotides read TGTGCCAGCGGACGATCTGGAGGGCCTAGGGGCGAGCAGTACTTC. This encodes CASGRSGGPRGEQYF.

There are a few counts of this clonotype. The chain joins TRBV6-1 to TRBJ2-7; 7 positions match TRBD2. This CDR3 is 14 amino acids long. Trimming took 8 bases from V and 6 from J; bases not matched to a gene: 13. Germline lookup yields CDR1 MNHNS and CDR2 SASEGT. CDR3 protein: CASVSGGSRLEQYF. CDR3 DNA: TGTGCCAGCGTGAGTGGCGGGAGTCGCCTCGAGCAGTACTTC.

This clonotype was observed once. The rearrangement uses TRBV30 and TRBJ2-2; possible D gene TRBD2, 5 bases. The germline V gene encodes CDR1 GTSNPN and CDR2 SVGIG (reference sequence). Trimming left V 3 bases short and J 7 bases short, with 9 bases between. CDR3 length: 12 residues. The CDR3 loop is CAWSWAGGELFF. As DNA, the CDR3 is TGTGCCTGGAGCTGGGCGGGCGGGGAGCTGTTTTTT. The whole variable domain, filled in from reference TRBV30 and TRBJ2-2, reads SQTIHQWPATLVQPVGSPLSLECTVEGTSNPNLYWYRQAAGRGLQLLFYSVGIGQISSEVPQNLSASRPQDRQFILSSKKLLLSDSGFYLCAWSWAGGELFFGEGSRLTVL.

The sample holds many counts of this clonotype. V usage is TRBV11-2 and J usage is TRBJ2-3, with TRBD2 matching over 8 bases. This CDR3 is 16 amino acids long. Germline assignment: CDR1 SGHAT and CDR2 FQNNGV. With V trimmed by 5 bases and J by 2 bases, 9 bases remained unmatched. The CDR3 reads CASSLGPSGFTDTQYF. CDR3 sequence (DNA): TGTGCCAGCAGCCTAGGACCTAGCGGGTTCACAGATACGCAGTATTTT.

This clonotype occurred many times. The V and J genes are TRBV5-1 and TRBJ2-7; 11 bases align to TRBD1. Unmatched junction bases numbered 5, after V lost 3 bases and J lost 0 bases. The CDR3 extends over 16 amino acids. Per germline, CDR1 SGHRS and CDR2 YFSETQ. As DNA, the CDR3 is TGCGCCAGCAGCTGGGACAGGGGGACTACCTCCTACGAGCAGTACTTC. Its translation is CASSWDRGTTSYEQYF. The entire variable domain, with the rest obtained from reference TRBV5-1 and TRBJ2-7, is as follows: KAGVTQTPRYLIKTRGQQVTLSCSPISGHRSVSWYQQTPGQGLQFLFEYFSETQRNKGNFPGRFSGRQFSNSRSEMNVSTLELGDSALYLCASSWDRGTTSYEQYFGPGTRLTVT.

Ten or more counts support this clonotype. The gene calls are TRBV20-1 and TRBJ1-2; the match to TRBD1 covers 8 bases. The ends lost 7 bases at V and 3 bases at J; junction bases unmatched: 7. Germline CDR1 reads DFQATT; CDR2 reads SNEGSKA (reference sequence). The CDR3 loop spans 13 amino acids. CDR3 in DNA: TGCAGTGAGACAGGGGTAGGGGACTATGGCTACACCTTC. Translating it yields CSETGVGDYGYTF.

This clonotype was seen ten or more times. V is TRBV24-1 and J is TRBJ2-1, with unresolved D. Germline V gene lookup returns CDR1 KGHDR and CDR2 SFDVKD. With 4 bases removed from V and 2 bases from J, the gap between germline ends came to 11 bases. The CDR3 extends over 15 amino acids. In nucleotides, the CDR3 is TGTGCCACCAGTGACCCGAAAAACCCCTACAATGAGCAGTTCTTC. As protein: CATSDPKNPYNEQFF.

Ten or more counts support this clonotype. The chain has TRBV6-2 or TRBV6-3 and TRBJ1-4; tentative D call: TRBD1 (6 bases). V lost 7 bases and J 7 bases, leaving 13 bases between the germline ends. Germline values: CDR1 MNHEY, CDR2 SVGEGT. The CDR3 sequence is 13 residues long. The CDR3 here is CASMRDTLEKLFF. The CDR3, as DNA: TGTGCCAGCATGAGGGACACACTTGAAAAACTGTTTTTT.

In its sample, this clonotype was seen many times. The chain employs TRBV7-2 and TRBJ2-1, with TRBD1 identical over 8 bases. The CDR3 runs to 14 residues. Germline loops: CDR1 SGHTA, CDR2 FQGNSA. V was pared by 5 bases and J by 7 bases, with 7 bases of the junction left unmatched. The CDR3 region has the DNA TGTGCCAGCAGCCTCGGACAGGGCCAAAATGAGCAGTTCTTC. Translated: CASSLGQGQNEQFF. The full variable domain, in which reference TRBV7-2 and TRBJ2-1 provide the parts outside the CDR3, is GAGVSQSPSNKVTEKGKDVELRCDPISGHTALYWYRQSLGQGLEFLIYFQGNSAPDKSGLPSDRFSAERTGGSVSTLTIQRTQQEDSAVYLCASSLGQGQNEQFFGPGTRLTVL.

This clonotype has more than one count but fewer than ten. The CDR3 nucleotides are TGTGCCAGCAGTTACGACAGGGTGAGGGGCTACACCTTC. Amino acid sequence: CASSYDRVRGYTF. V gene TRBV6-9 combines with J gene TRBJ1-2; TRBD1 matches 7 bases. The length of the CDR3 is 13 residues. The V gene end was trimmed by 3 bases and the J gene end by 8 bases; junction bases not matched to a gene: 6. CDR1 MNHGY and CDR2 SVAAGI come from the germline V gene.